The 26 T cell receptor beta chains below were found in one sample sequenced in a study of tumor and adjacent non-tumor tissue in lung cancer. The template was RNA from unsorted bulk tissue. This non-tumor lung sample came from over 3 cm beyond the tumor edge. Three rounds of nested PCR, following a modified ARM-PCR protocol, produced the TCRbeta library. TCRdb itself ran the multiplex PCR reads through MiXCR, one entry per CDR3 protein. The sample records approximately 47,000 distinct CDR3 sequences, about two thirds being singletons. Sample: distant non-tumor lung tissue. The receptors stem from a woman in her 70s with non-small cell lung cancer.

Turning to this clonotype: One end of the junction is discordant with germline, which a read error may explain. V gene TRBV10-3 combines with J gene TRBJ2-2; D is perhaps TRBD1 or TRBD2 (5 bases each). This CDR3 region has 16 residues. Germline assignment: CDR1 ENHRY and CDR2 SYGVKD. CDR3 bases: TGTGCCATCAGTGACCCCGGCAGGGTGAACACCGGGGAACTGTTTTTT. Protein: CAISDPGRVNTGELFF.

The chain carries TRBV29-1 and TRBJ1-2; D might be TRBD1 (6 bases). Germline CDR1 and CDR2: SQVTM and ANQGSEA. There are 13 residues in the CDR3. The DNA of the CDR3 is TGCACTGTGGGACATCCGGAAGGGGATGGCTACACCTTC. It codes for CTVGHPEGDGYTF.

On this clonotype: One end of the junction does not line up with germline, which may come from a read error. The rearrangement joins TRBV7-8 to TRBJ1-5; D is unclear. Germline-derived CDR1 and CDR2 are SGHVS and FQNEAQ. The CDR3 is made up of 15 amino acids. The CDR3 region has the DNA TGTGTCAGCAGCTTAGATCTGCGTGTCGGTCTGCCCCAGCATTTT. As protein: CVSSLDLRVGLPQHF. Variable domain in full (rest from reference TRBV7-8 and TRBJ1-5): GAGVSQSPRYKVAKRGQDVALRCDPISGHVSLFWYQQALGQGPEFLTYFQNEAQLDKSGLPSDRFFAERPEGSVSTLKIQRTQQEDSAVYLCVSSLDLRVGLPQHFGDGTRLSIL.

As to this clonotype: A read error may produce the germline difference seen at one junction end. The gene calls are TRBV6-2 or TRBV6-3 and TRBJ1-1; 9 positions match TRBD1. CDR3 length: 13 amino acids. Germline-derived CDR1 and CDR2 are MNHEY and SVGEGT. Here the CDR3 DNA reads TGTGCCAGCACCCTAACAGGGGGCGCTGAGGCTTTCTTT. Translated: CASTLTGGAEAFF.

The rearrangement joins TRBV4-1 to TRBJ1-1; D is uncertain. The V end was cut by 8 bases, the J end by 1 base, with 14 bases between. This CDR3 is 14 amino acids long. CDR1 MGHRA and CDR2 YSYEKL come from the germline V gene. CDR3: CASGHRAENTEAFF. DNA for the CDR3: TGCGCCAGCGGGCACCGGGCAGAGAACACTGAAGCTTTCTTT.

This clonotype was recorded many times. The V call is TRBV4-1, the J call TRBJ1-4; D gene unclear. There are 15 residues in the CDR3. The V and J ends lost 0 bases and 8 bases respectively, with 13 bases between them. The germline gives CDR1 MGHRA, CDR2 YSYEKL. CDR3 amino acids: CASSQEPTRREKLFF. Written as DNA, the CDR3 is TGCGCCAGCAGCCAAGAACCCACCCGACGGGAAAAACTGTTTTTT.

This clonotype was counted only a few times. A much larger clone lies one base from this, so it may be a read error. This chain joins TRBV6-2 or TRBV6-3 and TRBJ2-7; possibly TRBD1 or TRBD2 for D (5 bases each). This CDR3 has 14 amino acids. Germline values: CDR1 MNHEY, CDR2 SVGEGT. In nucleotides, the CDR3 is TGTACCAGCTCGGGGCCAGGACCGTCCTACGAGCAGTACTTC. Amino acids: CTSSGPGPSYEQYF.

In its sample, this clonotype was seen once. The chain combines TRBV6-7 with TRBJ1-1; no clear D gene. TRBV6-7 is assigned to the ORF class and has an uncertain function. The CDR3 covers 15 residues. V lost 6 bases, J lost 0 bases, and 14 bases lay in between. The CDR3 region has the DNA TGTGCCAGCAGGTACATGCTCACAGTGAACACTGAAGCTTTCTTT. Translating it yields CASRYMLTVNTEAFF.

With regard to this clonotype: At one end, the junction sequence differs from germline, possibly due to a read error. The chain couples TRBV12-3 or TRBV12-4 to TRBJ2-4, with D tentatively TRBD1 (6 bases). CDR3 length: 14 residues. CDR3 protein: CASTLQGAKNIKYF. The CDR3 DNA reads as TGTGCCAGCACTCTACAGGGTGCGAAAAACATTAAGTACTTC.

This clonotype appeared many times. CDR3 nucleotide sequence: TGTGCCAGCAGTTCCTCCGGGACAGGGGGCGGGGAGACCCAGTACTTC. The encoded protein is CASSSSGTGGGETQYF. The chain uses TRBV6-5 and TRBJ2-5; 12 nucleotides line up with TRBD1. The germline V gene has CDR1 MNHEY and CDR2 SVGAGI. This CDR3 has 16 amino acids. The J segment lost 5 bases and the V segment lost 4 bases, leaving 8 bases of the junction unmatched.

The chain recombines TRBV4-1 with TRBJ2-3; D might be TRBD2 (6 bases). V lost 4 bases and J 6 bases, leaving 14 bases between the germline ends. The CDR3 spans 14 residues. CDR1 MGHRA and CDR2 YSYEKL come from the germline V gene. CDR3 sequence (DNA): TGCGCCAGCAGCCCCGGGACTCCCCCCGATACGCAGTATTTT. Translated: CASSPGTPPDTQYF.

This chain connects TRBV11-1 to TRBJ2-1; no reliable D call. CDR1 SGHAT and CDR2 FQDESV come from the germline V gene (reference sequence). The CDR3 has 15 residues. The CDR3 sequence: CVSSLLGSSYNEQFF. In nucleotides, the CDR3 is TGTGTCAGTAGCTTACTTGGTAGCTCTTACAATGAGCAGTTCTTC. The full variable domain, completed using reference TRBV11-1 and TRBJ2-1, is EAEVAQSPRYKITEKSQAVAFWCDPISGHATLYWYRQILGQGPELLVQFQDESVVDDSQLPKDRFSAERLKGVDSTLKIQPAELGDSAMYLCVSSLLGSSYNEQFFGPGTRLTVL.

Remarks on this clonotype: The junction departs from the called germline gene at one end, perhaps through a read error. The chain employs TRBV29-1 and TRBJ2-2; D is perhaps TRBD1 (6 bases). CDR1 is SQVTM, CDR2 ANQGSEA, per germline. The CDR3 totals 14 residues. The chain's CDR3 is CTVNRDPGTGELFF. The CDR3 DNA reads TGCACCGTTAACAGGGACCCAGGAACGGGGGAGCTGTTTTTT.

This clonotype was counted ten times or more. CDR3 nucleotide sequence: TGCAGTGCTAATCGGGGAAGCGGTCTCGAGCAGTACTTC. Its translation: CSANRGSGLEQYF. The chain employs TRBV20-1 and TRBJ2-7; D is perhaps TRBD2 (5 bases). Germline lookup yields CDR1 DFQATT and CDR2 SNEGSKA (reference sequence). Trimming cost V 4 bases and J 6 bases, with 16 bases left between them. The CDR3 extends over 13 amino acids.

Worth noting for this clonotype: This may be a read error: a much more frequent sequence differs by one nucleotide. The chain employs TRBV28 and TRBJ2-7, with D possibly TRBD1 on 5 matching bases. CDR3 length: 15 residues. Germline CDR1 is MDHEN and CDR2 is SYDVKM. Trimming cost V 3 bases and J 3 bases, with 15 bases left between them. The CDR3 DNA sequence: TGTGCCAGCAGTTTTTTGACAGAAAACAACTACGAGCAGTACTTC. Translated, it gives CASSFLTENNYEQYF.

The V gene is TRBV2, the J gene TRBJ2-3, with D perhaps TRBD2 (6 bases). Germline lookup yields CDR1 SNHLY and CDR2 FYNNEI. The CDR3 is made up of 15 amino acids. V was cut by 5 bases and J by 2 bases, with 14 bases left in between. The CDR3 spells CASSPRLGDTDTQYF. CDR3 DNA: TGTGCCAGCAGTCCCCGACTAGGGGACACAGATACGCAGTATTTT.

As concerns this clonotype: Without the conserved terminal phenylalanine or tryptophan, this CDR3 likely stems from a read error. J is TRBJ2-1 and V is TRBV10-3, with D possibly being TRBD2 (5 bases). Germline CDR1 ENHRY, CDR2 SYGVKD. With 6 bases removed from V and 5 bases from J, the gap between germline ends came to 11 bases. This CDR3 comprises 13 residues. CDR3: CAISEGLDNEQFC. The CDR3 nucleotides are TGTGCCATCAGCGAGGGTCTAGACAATGAGCAGTTCTGC.

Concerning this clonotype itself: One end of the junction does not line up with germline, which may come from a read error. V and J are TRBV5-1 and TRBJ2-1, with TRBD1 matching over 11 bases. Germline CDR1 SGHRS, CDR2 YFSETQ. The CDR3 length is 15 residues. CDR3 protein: CASSFTGQGAIVQFF. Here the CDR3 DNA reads TGCGCTAGCAGCTTTACCGGACAGGGGGCTATTGTGCAGTTCTTC. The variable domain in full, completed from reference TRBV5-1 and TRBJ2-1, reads KAGVTQTPRYLIKTRGQQVTLSCSPISGHRSVSWYQQTPGQGLQFLFEYFSETQRNKGNFPGRFSGRQFSNSRSEMNVSTLELGDSALYLCASSFTGQGAIVQFFGPGTRLTVL.

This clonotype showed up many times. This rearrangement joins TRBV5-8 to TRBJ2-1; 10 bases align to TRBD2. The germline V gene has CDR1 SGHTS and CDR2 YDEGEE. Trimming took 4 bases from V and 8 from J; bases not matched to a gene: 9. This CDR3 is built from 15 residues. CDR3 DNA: TGTGCCAGCAGCCCCCCACTAGCGGGAAGGGATGAGCAGTTCTTC. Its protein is CASSPPLAGRDEQFF.

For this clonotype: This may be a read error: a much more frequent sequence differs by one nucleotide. The DNA of the CDR3 is TGTGCCAGCAGCCGAGAGGTCATAACGGGTGAGCAGTTCTTC. It specifies CASSREVITGEQFF. V usage is TRBV14 and J usage is TRBJ2-1; the D is unclear. The CDR3 runs to 14 residues. The V and J ends lost 4 bases and 9 bases respectively, with 16 bases between them. Germline CDR1 and CDR2: SGHDN and FVKESK.

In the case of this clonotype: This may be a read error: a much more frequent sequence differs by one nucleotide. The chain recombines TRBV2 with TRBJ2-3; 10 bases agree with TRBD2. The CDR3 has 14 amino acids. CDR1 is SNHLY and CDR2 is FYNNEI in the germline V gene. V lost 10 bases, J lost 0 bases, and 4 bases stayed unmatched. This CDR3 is CANGLADSTDTQYF. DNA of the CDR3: TGTGCCAATGGACTAGCGGATAGCACAGATACGCAGTATTTT.

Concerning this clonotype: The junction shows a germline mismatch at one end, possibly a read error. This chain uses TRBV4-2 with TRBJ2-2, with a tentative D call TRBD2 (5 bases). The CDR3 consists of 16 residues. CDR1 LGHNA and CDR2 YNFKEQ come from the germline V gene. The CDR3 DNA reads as TGTGCCAGCAGCCAAGATTGGGCCACAAACACCGGGAAGCTGTTTTTC. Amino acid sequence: CASSQDWATNTGKLFF.

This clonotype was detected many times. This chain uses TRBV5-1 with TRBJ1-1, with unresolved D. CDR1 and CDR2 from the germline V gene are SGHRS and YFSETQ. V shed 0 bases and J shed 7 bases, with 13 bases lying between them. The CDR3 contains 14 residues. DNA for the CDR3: TGCGCCAGCAGCTTGGATTGGCTCCCCGGTGAAGCTTTCTTT. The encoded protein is CASSLDWLPGEAFF. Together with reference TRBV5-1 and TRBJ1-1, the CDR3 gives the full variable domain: KAGVTQTPRYLIKTRGQQVTLSCSPISGHRSVSWYQQTPGQGLQFLFEYFSETQRNKGNFPGRFSGRQFSNSRSEMNVSTLELGDSALYLCASSLDWLPGEAFFGQGTRLTVV.

CDR3 protein: CASSYSGFKQDKLFF. The CDR3 region has the DNA TGTGCCAGCAGTTACTCGGGGTTTAAGCAAGACAAACTGTTTTTT. This chain uses TRBV6-5 with TRBJ1-4; D is unresolved. CDR1 and CDR2 from the germline V gene are MNHEY and SVGAGI. The CDR3 contains 15 residues. With 0 bases removed from V and 11 bases from J, the gap between germline ends came to 16 bases.

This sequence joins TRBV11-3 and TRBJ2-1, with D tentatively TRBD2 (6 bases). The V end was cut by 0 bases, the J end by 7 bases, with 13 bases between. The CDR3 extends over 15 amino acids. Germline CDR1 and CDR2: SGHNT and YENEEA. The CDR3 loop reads CASSLEASRGNEQFF. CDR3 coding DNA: TGTGCCAGCAGCTTAGAGGCCTCCCGGGGGAATGAGCAGTTCTTC.

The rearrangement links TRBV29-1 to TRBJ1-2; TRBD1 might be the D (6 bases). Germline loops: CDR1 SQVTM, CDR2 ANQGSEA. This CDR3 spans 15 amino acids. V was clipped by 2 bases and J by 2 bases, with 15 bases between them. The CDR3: CSVELEDRTNYGYTF. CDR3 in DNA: TGCAGCGTTGAATTAGAGGACAGAACCAACTATGGCTACACCTTC.